This entry lists 10 T cell receptor beta chains sequenced from one sample in a study of shared clonotypes between healthy human individuals (dated by TCRdb to the early 2020s). The library was prepared using the immunoSEQ multiplex PCR assay. This immuneACCESS table, as held by TCRdb, lists in-frame sequences with V and J called but not all clones. Of the missing ones, under half trace to an unresolved V gene in checked studies; the others have no known cause. Recorded for this sample are roughly 450,000 clones; 79% of them occurred a single time. In total, the top ten clones hold 10% to 15% of the sample. The specimen sequenced was PBMCs. These receptors were taken from a woman between 40 and 50 years old in good health. Some clones in this sample may be carry-over from other donors' samples.

This rearrangement joins TRBV9 to TRBJ1-3; D call uncertain. Germline values: CDR1 SGDLS, CDR2 YYNGEE. The CDR3 contains 16 residues. V lost 3 bases, J lost 2 bases, and 15 bases lay in between. The CDR3 sequence is CASSAFPRGAGNTIYF. In DNA, the CDR3 is TGTGCCAGCAGCGCGTTTCCCCGCGGAGCTGGAAACACCATATATTTT.

The chain links TRBV28 to TRBJ2-7, with 7 bases lining up with TRBD2. The CDR3 contains 12 residues. The V and J ends lost 6 bases and 5 bases, in that order; junction bases with no gene match: 4. CDR1 is MDHEN and CDR2 is SYDVKM in the germline V gene. The DNA for the CDR3 is TGTGCCAGCAGATATGGGAGGGACGAGCAGTACTTC. Translation gives CASRYGRDEQYF.

This chain joins TRBV5-4 and TRBJ2-1; 8 nucleotides agree with TRBD1. CDR3 length equals 15 residues. CDR1 and CDR2 (germline): SGHNT, YYREEE (reference sequence). Losses at the gene ends were 2 bases for V and 7 bases for J; bases not matched to a gene: 8. CDR3 DNA sequence: TGTGCCAGCAGCTTAAGACAGGGGTGGGGAAATGAGCAGTTCTTC. The encoded protein is CASSLRQGWGNEQFF.

The chain couples TRBV5-5 to TRBJ2-7; D is unresolved. Trimming left V 0 bases short and J 4 bases short, with 5 bases between. Germline V lookup: CDR1 SGHKS, CDR2 YYEKEE (reference sequence). CDR3 length: 12 amino acids. CDR3 in DNA: TGTGCCAGCAGCTTGGAATTATACGAGCAGTACTTC. Protein sequence: CASSLELYEQYF.

This rearrangement joins TRBV19 to TRBJ2-5; possible D gene TRBD2, 5 bases. The CDR3 sequence is 14 residues long. Germline lookup yields CDR1 LNHDA and CDR2 SQIVND (reference sequence). The V gene lost 4 bases and the J gene lost 2 bases, with 11 bases spanning the gap. The DNA for the CDR3 is TGTGCCAGTAGTAGAGGGCTGGGGCAAGAGACCCAGTACTTC. Its translation is CASSRGLGQETQYF.

The genes are TRBV2 and TRBJ2-4, with D possibly being TRBD1 (6 bases). Germline-derived CDR1 and CDR2 are SNHLY and FYNNEI. The CDR3 covers 13 residues. Trimming left V 4 bases short and J 6 bases short, with 10 bases between. The chain's CDR3 is CASSGAQGNIQYF. CDR3 DNA sequence: TGTGCCAGCAGTGGGGCACAGGGAAACATTCAGTACTTC.

The chain joins TRBV5-5 to TRBJ2-3, with a possible D match to TRBD1 (6 bases). V lost 0 bases and J lost 1, with 9 bases in between. This CDR3 comprises 15 residues. CDR1 is SGHKS, CDR2 YYEKEE, per germline (reference sequence). CDR3 nucleotide sequence: TGTGCCAGCAGCTTGGATGGGACACGCACAGATACGCAGTATTTT. Translating it yields CASSLDGTRTDTQYF.

Details on this clone: Other nucleotide sequences in the sample specify the same CDR3. The chain uses TRBV18 and TRBJ2-7; 9 positions agree with TRBD1. Germline V CDR1 and CDR2: KGHSH, LQKENI. The CDR3 sequence is 14 residues long. V dropped 2 bases and J dropped 4; count of bases not matched to a gene: 3. CDR3 residues: CASSPGTGRYEQYF. Here the CDR3 DNA reads TGTGCCAGCTCACCAGGGACAGGGAGATACGAGCAGTACTTC.

The chain employs TRBV6-6 and TRBJ1-5; TRBD1 might be the D (5 bases). The CDR3 is 16 amino acids. V was cut by 0 bases and J by 9 bases, with 18 bases left in between. The germline V gene encodes CDR1 MNHNY and CDR2 SVGAGI (reference sequence). Here the CDR3 reads CASSYSVGTGSRPQHF. CDR3 nucleotides: TGTGCCAGCAGTTACTCGGTGGGCACAGGTTCACGGCCCCAGCATTTT.

The gene calls are TRBV5-4 and TRBJ1-1; D may be TRBD1 (5 bases). Germline V gene data show CDR1 as SGHNT and CDR2 as YYREEE (reference sequence). This CDR3 is built from 15 residues. V shed 3 bases and J shed 0 bases, with 12 bases lying between them. The CDR3 is CASSSVGLLNTEAFF. In DNA form, the CDR3 reads TGTGCCAGCAGCTCGGTGGGACTGCTGAACACTGAAGCTTTCTTT.